Presented here are 8 T cell receptor beta chains from one specimen sequenced in a study of CD8 T cells in Susac syndrome (dated by TCRdb to the late 2010s). Library method: the immunoSEQ multiplex PCR assay. RNA was extracted with the RNeasy kit and roughly 0.5 to 1 ug was reverse transcribed using random hexamers. The public reads were quality trimmed at Q25 with fastp and then assembled into clones with MiXCR by TCRdb, keeping productive beta chains. Each record represents a unique CDR3 protein, reported with the most common genes and DNA among its rows. The sample table contains some 170,000 distinct CDR3 sequences; only one count was recorded for 94% of them. The ten top clones hold about 0.1% of the sample. The sequenced sample consisted of CD4+ T cells from PBMCs. These receptors were taken from a human donor with multiple sclerosis.

The chain has TRBV28 and TRBJ1-1; 7 nucleotides align to TRBD1. This CDR3 spans 13 amino acids. Germline lookup yields CDR1 MDHEN and CDR2 SYDVKM. After removal of 7 bases from V and 2 bases from J, the junction contained 4 bases not matched to a gene. The CDR3 coding sequence is TGTGCCAGCACAGAAGGGGGCAACACTGAAGCTTTCTTT. It encodes CASTEGGNTEAFF.

V usage is TRBV28 and J usage is TRBJ2-7; D possibly uses TRBD1 or TRBD2 (5 bases each). In germline, CDR1 is MDHEN, CDR2 SYDVKM. CDR3 length: 14 residues. V was cut by 2 bases and J by 9 bases, with 17 bases left in between. DNA for the CDR3: TGTGCCAGCAGTTTAGGTTCGGATCGAGGGGTGCAGTACTTC. Translation: CASSLGSDRGVQYF.

The count of this clonotype is one. The V call is TRBV20-1, the J call TRBJ1-5; D is possibly TRBD1 (5 bases). Germline assignment: CDR1 DFQATT and CDR2 SNEGSKA (reference sequence). The CDR3 is 10 residues long. The ends were cut back, 8 bases at V and 6 bases at J, with 8 bases in the middle. CDR3 amino acids: CSWGVQPQHF. The DNA of the CDR3 is TGCAGTTGGGGGGTTCAGCCCCAGCATTTT.

This sequence joins TRBV20-1 and TRBJ2-1; 10 bases are a match to TRBD2. CDR1 and CDR2 from the germline V gene are DFQATT and SNEGSKA (reference sequence). This CDR3 has 14 residues. V shed 1 base, J shed 8 bases, and the junction held 5 bases outside the gene matches. In DNA, the CDR3 is TGCAGTGCTAGAGCAGCGGGAGGGCCCGATGAGCAGTTCTTC. Its translation is CSARAAGGPDEQFF.

The chain couples TRBV12-3 or TRBV12-4 to TRBJ2-7; D gene unclear. This CDR3 spans 16 amino acids. The V gene lost 1 base and the J gene lost 2 bases, with 15 bases spanning the gap. CDR3 DNA sequence: TGTGCCAGCAGTTTAGATATTGGAAGGATGGCCTACGAGCAGTACTTC. It is translated as CASSLDIGRMAYEQYF.

The CDR3 DNA reads as TGTGCCTGGAGGGACGGGAGCACAGATACGCAGTATTTT. It encodes CAWRDGSTDTQYF. The chain uses TRBV30 and TRBJ2-3; D is undetermined. Trimming removed 3 bases from V and 0 bases from J, with 7 bases in between. This CDR3 has 13 amino acids. CDR1 and CDR2 from the germline V gene are GTSNPN and SVGIG (reference sequence). The full variable domain, in which reference TRBV30 and TRBJ2-3 provide the parts outside the CDR3, is SQTIHQWPATLVQPVGSPLSLECTVEGTSNPNLYWYRQAAGRGLQLLFYSVGIGQISSEVPQNLSASRPQDRQFILSSKKLLLSDSGFYLCAWRDGSTDTQYFGPGTRLTVL.

This rearrangement joins TRBV30 to TRBJ1-5; D not certain. Trimming pared 2 bases from V and 5 bases from J, leaving 10 bases between. CDR3 length equals 13 residues. Per germline, CDR1 GTSNPN and CDR2 SVGIG (reference sequence). The CDR3 DNA sequence: TGTGCCTGGAGTTGGCCGGACCATCAGCCCCAGCATTTT. Protein product: CAWSWPDHQPQHF.

The chain combines TRBV29-1 with TRBJ2-2; D is undetermined. Trimming took 4 bases from V and 4 from J, leaving 7 bases between them. CDR3 length equals 12 residues. Germline V gene lookup returns CDR1 SQVTM and CDR2 ANQGSEA. CDR3 region: CSVGHFTGELFF. The CDR3 bases are TGCAGCGTTGGCCATTTCACCGGGGAGCTGTTTTTT.